This T cell receptor (beta chain) originates from a study of shared clonotypes between healthy human individuals. Across the whole study: The cohort had a couple of women and a few men, ages 18 to 49.

With respect to this clone: Its antigen is as yet unknown.

Regarding the study as a whole: Donor scarcity curtailed the genetic and exposure-history diversity represented herein.

Some 27,000 T cell genomes, or roughly 200 ng DNA, went into the sorted-subset replicate PCRs. Authors' methods: ImmunoSEQ output lacked quality scores and full-length reads, limiting matched filtering. Sequencing used immunoSEQ multiplex PCR; TCRdb keeps in-frame clones, though not all of them. V and J calls and clone size come straight from that table; D and trimming were deduced from the DNA. This sample has roughly 2.4 million clones, with approximately 96% found just once. V dropped 0 bases and J dropped 8 bases, with 12 bases sitting between them. The CDR3 covers 14 residues. Germline CDR1 reads SGHRS; CDR2 reads YFSETQ.

Sequencing was done on a sample of naive CD4+ T cells sorted from blood. Documented subset: CD45RA+ positively selected. This chain joins TRBV5-1 and TRBJ2-4; the D gene is possibly TRBD1 (6 bases). The source of this sequence is a man aged 18 to 30 in good health. CDR3 sequence: CASSLEGGTDIQYF. In DNA, the CDR3 is TGCGCCAGCAGCTTGGAAGGGGGAACAGACATTCAGTACTTC.